This T cell receptor (beta chain) was recorded in a study of beta chain features in type 1 diabetes. Study context: Healthy donors resembled patients in age, gender and cell yields. Notes on the study in general: Among patients, naive, central memory and Treg TCRB repertoires appeared more similar than among healthy donors.

Sorted CD4+ subsets: naive, central memory, regulatory, stem cell-like memory (CD45RO/CCR7/CD25/CD127/CD95/CD27 panel). The table lists this clone with a few counts. Its antigen is not known. Investigators reverse transcribed all isolated RNA, so they sequenced expressed TCRB transcripts. Clones were read by immunoSEQ multiplex PCR, and TCRdb kept only the in-frame ones, dropping some. The data contain about 620,000 clones, 15% to 17% of them singletons. This TCR came from a man aged 18-30 years in good health. The sequenced sample was naive CD4+ T cells from blood.

The CDR3 DNA reads as TGTGCCAGCAGTGGGAGGGGACAGGGCAGTGAGACCCAGTACTTC. The encoded protein is CASSGRGQGSETQYF. This chain uses TRBV6-6 with TRBJ2-5, with TRBD1 matching over 9 bases. This CDR3 comprises 15 residues. CDR1 MNHNY and CDR2 SVGAGI come from the germline V gene (reference sequence). V shed 5 bases and J 5 bases; nucleotides not matched to a gene: 9.